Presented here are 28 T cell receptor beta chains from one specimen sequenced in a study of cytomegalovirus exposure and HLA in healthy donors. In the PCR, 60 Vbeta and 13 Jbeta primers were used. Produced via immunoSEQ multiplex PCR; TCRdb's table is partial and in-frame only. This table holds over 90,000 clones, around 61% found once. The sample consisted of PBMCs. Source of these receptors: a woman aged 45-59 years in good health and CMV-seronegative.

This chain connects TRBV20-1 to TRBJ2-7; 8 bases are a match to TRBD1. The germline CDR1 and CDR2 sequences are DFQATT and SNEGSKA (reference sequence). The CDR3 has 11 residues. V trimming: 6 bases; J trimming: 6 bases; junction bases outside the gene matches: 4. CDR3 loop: CSAVRGLEQYF. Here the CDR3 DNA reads TGCAGTGCGGTCAGGGGGCTCGAGCAGTACTTC.

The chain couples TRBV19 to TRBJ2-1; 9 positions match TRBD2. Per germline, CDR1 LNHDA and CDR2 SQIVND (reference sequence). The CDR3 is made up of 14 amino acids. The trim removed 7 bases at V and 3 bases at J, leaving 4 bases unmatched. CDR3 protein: CASNSGGLYNEQFF. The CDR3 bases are TGTGCCAGTAATAGCGGGGGCCTCTACAATGAGCAGTTCTTC.

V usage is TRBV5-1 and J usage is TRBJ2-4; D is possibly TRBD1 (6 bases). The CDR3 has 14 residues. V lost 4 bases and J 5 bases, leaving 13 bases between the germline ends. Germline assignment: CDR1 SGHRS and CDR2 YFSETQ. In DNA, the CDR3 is TGCGCCAGCAGCGGTGGACAGTATGAAAACATTCAGTACTTC. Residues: CASSGGQYENIQYF.

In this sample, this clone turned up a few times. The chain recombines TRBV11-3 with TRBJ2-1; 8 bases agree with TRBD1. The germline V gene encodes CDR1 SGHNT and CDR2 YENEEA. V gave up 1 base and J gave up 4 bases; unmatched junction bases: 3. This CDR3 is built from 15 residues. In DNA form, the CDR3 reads TGTGCCAGCAGCTTAGCAGGACAGGGATACAATGAGCAGTTCTTC. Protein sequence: CASSLAGQGYNEQFF. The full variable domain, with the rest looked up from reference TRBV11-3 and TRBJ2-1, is EAGVVQSPRYKIIEKKQPVAFWCNPISGHNTLYWYLQNLGQGPELLIRYENEEAVDDSQLPKDRFSAERLKGVDSTLKIQPAELGDSAVYLCASSLAGQGYNEQFFGPGTRLTVL.

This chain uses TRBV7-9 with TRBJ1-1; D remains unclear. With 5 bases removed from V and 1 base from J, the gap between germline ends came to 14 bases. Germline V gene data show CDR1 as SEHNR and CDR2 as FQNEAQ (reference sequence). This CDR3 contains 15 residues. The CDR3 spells CASSPGTGRNTEAFF. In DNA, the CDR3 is TGTGCCAGCAGCCCCGGCACGGGTAGGAACACTGAAGCTTTCTTT. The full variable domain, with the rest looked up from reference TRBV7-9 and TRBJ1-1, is DTGVSQNPRHKITKRGQNVTFRCDPISEHNRLYWYRQTLGQGPEFLTYFQNEAQLEKSRLLSDRFSAERPKGSFSTLEIQRTEQGDSAMYLCASSPGTGRNTEAFFGQGTRLTVV.

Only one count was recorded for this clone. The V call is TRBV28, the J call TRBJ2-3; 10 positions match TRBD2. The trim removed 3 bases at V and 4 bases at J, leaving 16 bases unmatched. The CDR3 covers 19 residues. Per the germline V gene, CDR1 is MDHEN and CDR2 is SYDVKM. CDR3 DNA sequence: TGTGCCAGCAGTTTCCAATGGAGGTTAGCTAGCGGGAGATCAGATACGCAGTATTTT. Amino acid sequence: CASSFQWRLASGRSDTQYF.

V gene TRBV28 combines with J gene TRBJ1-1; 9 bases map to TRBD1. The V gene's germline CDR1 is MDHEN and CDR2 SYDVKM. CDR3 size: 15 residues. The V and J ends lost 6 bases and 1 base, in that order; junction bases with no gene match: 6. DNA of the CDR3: TGTGCCAGCAGCACTCCGGGACAGGGGAACACTGAAGCTTTCTTT. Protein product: CASSTPGQGNTEAFF.

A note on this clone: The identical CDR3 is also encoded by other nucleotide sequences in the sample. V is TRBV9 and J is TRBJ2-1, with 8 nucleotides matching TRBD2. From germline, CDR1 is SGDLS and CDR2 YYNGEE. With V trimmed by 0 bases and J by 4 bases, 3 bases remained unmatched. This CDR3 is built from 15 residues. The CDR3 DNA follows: TGTGCCAGCAGCGTAGCGGGAGGGTCTTACAATGAGCAGTTCTTC. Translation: CASSVAGGSYNEQFF.

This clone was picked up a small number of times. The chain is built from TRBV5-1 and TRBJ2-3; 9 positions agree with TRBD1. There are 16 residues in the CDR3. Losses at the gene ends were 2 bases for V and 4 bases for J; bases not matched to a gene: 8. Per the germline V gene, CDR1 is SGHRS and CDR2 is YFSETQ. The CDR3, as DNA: TGCGCCAGCAGCTTACCGGGACAGGGCCTATCAGATACGCAGTATTTT. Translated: CASSLPGQGLSDTQYF. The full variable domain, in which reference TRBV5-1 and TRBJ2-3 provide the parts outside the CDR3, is KAGVTQTPRYLIKTRGQQVTLSCSPISGHRSVSWYQQTPGQGLQFLFEYFSETQRNKGNFPGRFSGRQFSNSRSEMNVSTLELGDSALYLCASSLPGQGLSDTQYFGPGTRLTVL.

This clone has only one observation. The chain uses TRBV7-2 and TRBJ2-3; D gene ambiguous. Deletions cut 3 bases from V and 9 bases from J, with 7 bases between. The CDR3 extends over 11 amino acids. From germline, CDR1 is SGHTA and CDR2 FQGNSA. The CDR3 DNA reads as TGTGCCAGCAGCTTGGGCCCCACGCAGTATTTT. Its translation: CASSLGPTQYF.

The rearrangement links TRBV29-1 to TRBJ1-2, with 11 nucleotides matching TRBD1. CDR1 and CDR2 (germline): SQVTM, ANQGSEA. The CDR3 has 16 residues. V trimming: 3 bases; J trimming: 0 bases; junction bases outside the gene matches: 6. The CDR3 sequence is CSVERTGGVSNYGYTF. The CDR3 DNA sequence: TGCAGCGTTGAGAGGACAGGGGGCGTATCTAACTATGGCTACACCTTC.

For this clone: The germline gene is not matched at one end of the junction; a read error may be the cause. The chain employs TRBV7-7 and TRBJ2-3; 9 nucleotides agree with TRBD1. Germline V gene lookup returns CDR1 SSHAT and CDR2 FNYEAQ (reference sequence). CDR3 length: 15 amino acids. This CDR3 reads CASSFGTGTTDTQYF. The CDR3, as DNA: TGTGCTAGCAGCTTCGGGACAGGGACCACAGATACGCAGTATTTT. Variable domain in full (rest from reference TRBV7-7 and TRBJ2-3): GAGVSQSPRYKVTKRGQDVTLRCDPISSHATLYWYQQALGQGPEFLTYFNYEAQPDKSGLPSDRFSAERPEGSISTLTIQRTEQRDSAMYRCASSFGTGTTDTQYFGPGTRLTVL.

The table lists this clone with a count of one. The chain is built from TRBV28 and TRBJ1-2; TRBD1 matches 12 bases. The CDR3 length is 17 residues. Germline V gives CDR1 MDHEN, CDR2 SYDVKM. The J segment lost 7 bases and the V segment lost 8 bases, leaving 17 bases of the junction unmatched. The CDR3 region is CASYEFRDRGPRGGYTF. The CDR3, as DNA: TGTGCCAGCTACGAATTCCGGGACAGGGGGCCCCGAGGTGGCTACACCTTC.

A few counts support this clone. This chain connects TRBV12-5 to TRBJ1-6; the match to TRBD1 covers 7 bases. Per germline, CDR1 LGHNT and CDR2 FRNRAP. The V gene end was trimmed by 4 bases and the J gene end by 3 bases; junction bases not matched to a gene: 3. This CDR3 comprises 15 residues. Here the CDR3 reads CASGSGTVYNSPLHF. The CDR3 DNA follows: TGTGCTAGTGGTTCAGGGACAGTCTATAATTCACCCCTCCACTTT.

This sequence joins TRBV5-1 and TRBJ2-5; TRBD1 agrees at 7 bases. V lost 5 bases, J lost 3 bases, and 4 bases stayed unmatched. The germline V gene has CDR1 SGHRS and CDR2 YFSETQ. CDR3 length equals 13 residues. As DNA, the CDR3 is TGCGCCAGCAGACCGGGGACAGAAGAGACCCAGTACTTC. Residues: CASRPGTEETQYF.

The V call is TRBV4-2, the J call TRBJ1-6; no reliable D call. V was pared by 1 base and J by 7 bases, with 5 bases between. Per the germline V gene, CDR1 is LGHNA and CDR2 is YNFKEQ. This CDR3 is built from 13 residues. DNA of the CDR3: TGTGCCAGCAGCCAAGTCCGGAATTCACCCCTCCACTTT. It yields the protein CASSQVRNSPLHF.

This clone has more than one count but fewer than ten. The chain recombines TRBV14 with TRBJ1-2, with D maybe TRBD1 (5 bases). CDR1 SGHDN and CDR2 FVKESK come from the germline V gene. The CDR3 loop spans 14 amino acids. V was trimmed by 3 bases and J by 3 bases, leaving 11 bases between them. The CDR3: CASSHYLRDYGYTF. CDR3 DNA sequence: TGTGCCAGCAGCCACTACCTCAGGGACTATGGCTACACCTTC.

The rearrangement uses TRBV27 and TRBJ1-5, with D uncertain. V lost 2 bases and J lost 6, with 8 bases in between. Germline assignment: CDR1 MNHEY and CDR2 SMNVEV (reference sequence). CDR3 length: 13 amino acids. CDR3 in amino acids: CASSLRRGQPQHF. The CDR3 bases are TGTGCCAGCAGTTTACGGCGGGGTCAGCCCCAGCATTTT.

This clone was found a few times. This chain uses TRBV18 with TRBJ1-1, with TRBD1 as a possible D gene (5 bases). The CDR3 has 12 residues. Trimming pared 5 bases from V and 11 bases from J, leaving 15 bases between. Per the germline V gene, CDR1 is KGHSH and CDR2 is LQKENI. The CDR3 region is CASSASGPGAFF. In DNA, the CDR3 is TGTGCCAGCTCAGCCTCAGGGCCCGGTGCTTTCTTT.

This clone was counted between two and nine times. Here the CDR3 DNA reads TGTGCCAGCAGCCAACAGGGTACCGGGGAGCTGTTTTTT. Translated, it gives CASSQQGTGELFF. The chain employs TRBV7-9 and TRBJ2-2; a possible D gene is TRBD1 (6 bases). V lost 5 bases and J lost 5, with 9 bases in between. This CDR3 has 13 amino acids. Per germline, CDR1 SEHNR and CDR2 FQNEAQ (reference sequence).

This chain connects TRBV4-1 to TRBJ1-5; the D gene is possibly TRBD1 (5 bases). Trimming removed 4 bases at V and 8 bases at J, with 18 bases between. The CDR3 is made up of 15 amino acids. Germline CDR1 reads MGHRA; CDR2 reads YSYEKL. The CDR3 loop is CASSLDRQGVKPQHF. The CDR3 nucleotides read TGCGCCAGCAGCCTCGACCGGCAGGGCGTTAAGCCCCAGCATTTT.

The CDR3: CASSMTGVWYEQYF. The CDR3 coding sequence is TGCGCCAGCAGCATGACAGGGGTGTGGTACGAGCAGTACTTC. This sequence joins TRBV5-1 and TRBJ2-7; 8 bases match TRBD1. J gave up 4 bases and V 4 bases, and 7 bases lay outside the gene matches. The V gene's germline CDR1 is SGHRS and CDR2 YFSETQ. CDR3 length equals 14 residues.

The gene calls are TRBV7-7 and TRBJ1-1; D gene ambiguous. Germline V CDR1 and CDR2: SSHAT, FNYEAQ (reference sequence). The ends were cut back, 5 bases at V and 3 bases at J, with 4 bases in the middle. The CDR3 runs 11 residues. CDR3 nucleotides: TGTGCCAGCAGCCGAGACACTGAAGCTTTCTTT. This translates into CASSRDTEAFF. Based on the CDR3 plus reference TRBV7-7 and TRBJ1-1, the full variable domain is GAGVSQSPRYKVTKRGQDVTLRCDPISSHATLYWYQQALGQGPEFLTYFNYEAQPDKSGLPSDRFSAERPEGSISTLTIQRTEQRDSAMYRCASSRDTEAFFGQGTRLTVV.

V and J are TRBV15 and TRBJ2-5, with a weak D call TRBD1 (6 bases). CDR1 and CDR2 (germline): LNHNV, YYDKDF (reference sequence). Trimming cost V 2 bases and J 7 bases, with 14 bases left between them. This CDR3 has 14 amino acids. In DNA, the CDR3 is TGTGCCACCAGCAGACGGGACATCCACCCGACCCAGTACTTC. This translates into CATSRRDIHPTQYF.

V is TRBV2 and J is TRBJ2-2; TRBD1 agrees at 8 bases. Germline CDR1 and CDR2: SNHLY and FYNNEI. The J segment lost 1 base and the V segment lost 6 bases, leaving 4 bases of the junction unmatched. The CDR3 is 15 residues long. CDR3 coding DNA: TGTGCCAGCAGCGGACAGGGAATGAACACCGGGGAGCTGTTTTTT. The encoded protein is CASSGQGMNTGELFF.

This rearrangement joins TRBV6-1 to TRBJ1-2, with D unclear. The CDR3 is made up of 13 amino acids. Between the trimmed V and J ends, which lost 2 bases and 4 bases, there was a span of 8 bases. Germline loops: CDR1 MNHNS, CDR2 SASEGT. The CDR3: CASSEFVAYGYTF. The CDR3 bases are TGTGCCAGCAGTGAATTCGTGGCCTATGGCTACACCTTC.

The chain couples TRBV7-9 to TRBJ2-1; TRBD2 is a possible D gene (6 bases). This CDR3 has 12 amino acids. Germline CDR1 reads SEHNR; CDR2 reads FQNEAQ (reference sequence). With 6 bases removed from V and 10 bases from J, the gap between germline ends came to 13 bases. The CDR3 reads CASRGTSGEQFF. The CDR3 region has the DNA TGTGCCAGCAGGGGGACTTCGGGGGAGCAGTTCTTC.

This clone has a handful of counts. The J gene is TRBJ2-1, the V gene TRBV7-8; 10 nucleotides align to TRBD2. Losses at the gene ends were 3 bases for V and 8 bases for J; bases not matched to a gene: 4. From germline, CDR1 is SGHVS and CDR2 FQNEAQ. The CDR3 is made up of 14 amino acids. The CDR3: CASSLQGTSDEQFF. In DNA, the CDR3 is TGTGCCAGCAGCTTGCAGGGGACTAGCGATGAGCAGTTCTTC.